This record covers a single T cell receptor (beta chain). Trimming stripped 0 bases from V and 8 bases from J, with 9 bases between. Looked up from germline, CDR1 is SGHDT and CDR2 is YYEEEE. The CDR3 is made up of 13 amino acids. These data are taken from a study of blood T cell repertoires in COVID-19. On the study more broadly: Donors in the United States, Italy and Spain gave samples during acute or convalescent COVID-19.

Sequencing was performed with immunoSEQ multiplex PCR; in TCRdb, only in-frame clones are kept and a portion is missing. The sample lists tens of thousands of clones; about four fifths were seen once. The chain is built from TRBV5-6 and TRBJ2-1; no reliable D call. The source material was peripheral blood. This TCR was sampled from a man between 65 and 85 years old who had recovered from COVID-19. DNA for the CDR3: TGTGCCAGCAGCTTGGTTGGTTCGGATGAGCAGTTCTTC. This translates into CASSLVGSDEQFF.